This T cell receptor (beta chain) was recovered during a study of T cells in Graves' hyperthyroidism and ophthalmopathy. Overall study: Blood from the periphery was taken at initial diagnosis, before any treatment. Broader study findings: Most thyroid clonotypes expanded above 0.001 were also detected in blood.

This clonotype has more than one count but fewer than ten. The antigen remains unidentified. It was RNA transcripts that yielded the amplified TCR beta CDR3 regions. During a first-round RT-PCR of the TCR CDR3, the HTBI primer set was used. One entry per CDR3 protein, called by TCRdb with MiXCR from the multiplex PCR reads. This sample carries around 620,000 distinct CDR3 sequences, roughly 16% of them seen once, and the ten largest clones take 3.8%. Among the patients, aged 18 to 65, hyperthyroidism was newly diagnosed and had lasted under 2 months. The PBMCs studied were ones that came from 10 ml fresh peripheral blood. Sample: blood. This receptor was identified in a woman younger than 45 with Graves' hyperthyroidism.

The CDR3 sequence: CASRLLGTGEYNEQFF. DNA of the CDR3: TGTGCCAGCAGATTATTAGGGACAGGGGAGTACAATGAGCAGTTCTTC. The genes are TRBV6-1 and TRBJ2-1; TRBD1 matches at 10 bases. Germline CDR1 and CDR2: MNHNS and SASEGT. CDR3 length equals 16 residues. The V and J ends lost 6 bases and 4 bases, in that order; junction bases with no gene match: 9.